This passage covers 13 T cell receptor beta chains from one sample sequenced in a study of blood T cell repertoires in COVID-19. Profiled with immunoSEQ multiplex PCR; TCRdb holds only in-frame clones, not every one. Among some 200,000 clones listed, nearly 90% were seen once. Sequenced material: peripheral blood. The source of these receptors is a man in his sixties with active or convalescent COVID-19.

The chain is built from TRBV7-2 and TRBJ1-5; a weak D match, TRBD1 (6 bases). The V gene lost 4 bases and the J gene lost 6 bases, with 16 bases spanning the gap. This CDR3 spans 15 amino acids. Germline lookup yields CDR1 SGHTA and CDR2 FQGNSA. CDR3 protein: CASSSQTAGAQPQHF. In nucleotides, the CDR3 is TGTGCCAGCAGCTCCCAGACGGCAGGGGCTCAGCCCCAGCATTTT. Together with reference TRBV7-2 and TRBJ1-5, the CDR3 gives the full variable domain: GAGVSQSPSNKVTEKGKDVELRCDPISGHTALYWYRQSLGQGLEFLIYFQGNSAPDKSGLPSDRFSAERTGGSVSTLTIQRTQQEDSAVYLCASSSQTAGAQPQHFGDGTRLSIL.

The chain employs TRBV7-3 and TRBJ2-2; TRBD1 might be the D (5 bases). The CDR3 loop spans 16 amino acids. Per the germline V gene, CDR1 is SGHTA and CDR2 is FQGTGA. V shed 6 bases and J shed 3 bases, with 17 bases lying between them. The CDR3 protein is CASSPGPIFDTGELFF. The CDR3 nucleotides are TGTGCCAGCAGTCCAGGGCCCATCTTCGACACCGGGGAGCTGTTTTTT.

The chain is built from TRBV19 and TRBJ2-7; TRBD1 matches at 9 bases. Looked up from germline, CDR1 is LNHDA and CDR2 is SQIVND (reference sequence). J was trimmed by 3 bases and V by 6 bases; bases with no gene match: 6. The CDR3 is 14 amino acids. CDR3 in DNA: TGTGCCAGTAGCAGCCTGGGACAGGGCTACGAGCAGTACTTC. This encodes CASSSLGQGYEQYF.

This clone was detected once. This sequence joins TRBV11-2 and TRBJ1-5, with D maybe TRBD1 (5 bases). Germline V gene sequence: CDR1 SGHAT, CDR2 FQNNGV. The CDR3 extends over 14 amino acids. V lost 1 base to trimming and J lost 4 bases, with 8 bases between them. CDR3 sequence (DNA): TGTGCCAGCAGCTTAGGACAGCGAAATCAGCCCCAGCATTTT. Encoded protein: CASSLGQRNQPQHF.

The chain uses TRBV19 and TRBJ1-5; 7 bases agree with TRBD1. The CDR3 extends over 16 amino acids. The V gene end was trimmed by 4 bases and the J gene end by 5 bases; junction bases not matched to a gene: 11. Germline lookup yields CDR1 LNHDA and CDR2 SQIVND (reference sequence). The CDR3 DNA reads TGTGCCAGTAGTAGCGTGGGCAGGGGGTCTTATCAGCCCCAGCATTTT. This encodes CASSSVGRGSYQPQHF.

This clone came up a few times. The V call is TRBV10-3, the J call TRBJ2-7, with 9 bases that match TRBD1. V lost 5 bases, J lost 2 bases, and 1 base stayed unmatched. Germline lookup yields CDR1 ENHRY and CDR2 SYGVKD. This CDR3 has 13 residues. The chain's CDR3 is CAISTGGAYEQYF. CDR3 DNA: TGTGCCATCAGTACAGGGGGCGCCTACGAGCAGTACTTC.

The J gene is TRBJ2-3, the V gene TRBV4-2; 8 bases are shared with TRBD2. The ends lost 3 bases at V and 0 bases at J; junction bases unmatched: 8. The CDR3 covers 17 residues. Germline loops: CDR1 LGHNA, CDR2 YNFKEQ. For the CDR3, the DNA is TGTGCCAGCAGCCAGATAGCGGGGCCTTTCAGCACAGATACGCAGTATTTT. Its protein product is CASSQIAGPFSTDTQYF.

J is TRBJ1-1 and V is TRBV3-1 (or the pseudogene TRBV3-2), with D uncertain. The length of the CDR3 is 14 residues. V was shortened by 1 base and J by 8 bases, with 14 bases between the two germline ends. Germline V gene lookup returns CDR1 LGHDT and CDR2 YNNKEL (reference sequence). The CDR3 region has the DNA TGTGCCAGCAGCCAAGGTACAGCGGAGGGAGAAGCTTTCTTT. It specifies CASSQGTAEGEAFF.

The chain is built from TRBV4-1 and TRBJ1-1; 8 positions agree with TRBD1. The ends lost 2 bases at V and 3 bases at J; junction bases unmatched: 5. This CDR3 region has 15 residues. The germline V gene encodes CDR1 MGHRA and CDR2 YSYEKL. The CDR3 sequence: CASSQLQGGYTEAFF. CDR3 coding DNA: TGCGCCAGCAGCCAACTACAGGGGGGCTACACTGAAGCTTTCTTT.

The rearrangement links TRBV18 to TRBJ2-5; TRBD1 agrees at 8 bases. The CDR3 covers 15 residues. Germline assignment: CDR1 KGHSH and CDR2 LQKENI. V gave up 2 bases and J gave up 2 bases; unmatched junction bases: 4. The CDR3 nucleotides read TGTGCCAGCTCACCATTACAGGGGGAGCAAGAGACCCAGTACTTC. Translated: CASSPLQGEQETQYF.

The chain links TRBV15 to TRBJ2-7, with TRBD1 identical over 8 bases. Per germline, CDR1 LNHNV and CDR2 YYDKDF (reference sequence). Losses at the gene ends were 2 bases for V and 4 bases for J; bases not matched to a gene: 13. This CDR3 region has 17 residues. The CDR3 region is CATSRRSGNRGVYEQYF. CDR3 bases: TGTGCCACCAGCAGACGAAGCGGCAACAGGGGGGTGTACGAGCAGTACTTC.

CDR3 DNA sequence: TGTGCCAGCAGTGGCGGCCCGTACTATGGCTACACCTTC. Amino acids: CASSGGPYYGYTF. J is TRBJ1-2 and V is TRBV6-2 or TRBV6-3; D is ambiguous. CDR1 MNHEY and CDR2 SVGEGT come from the germline V gene. V lost 5 bases to trimming and J lost 3 bases, with 10 bases between them. This CDR3 comprises 13 residues.

V usage is TRBV18 and J usage is TRBJ1-1; TRBD1 might be the D (6 bases). The CDR3 is made up of 14 amino acids. Germline V CDR1 and CDR2: KGHSH, LQKENI. V shed 4 bases and J shed 0 bases, with 9 bases lying between them. CDR3 sequence reads: CASSQGQMNTEAFF. The CDR3 DNA reads as TGTGCCAGCTCACAGGGACAAATGAACACTGAAGCTTTCTTT. The complete variable domain, with remaining parts taken from reference TRBV18 and TRBJ1-1, reads NAGVMQNPRHLVRRRGQEARLRCSPMKGHSHVYWYRQLPEEGLKFMVYLQKENIIDESGMPKERFSAEFPKEGPSILRIQQVVRGDSAAYFCASSQGQMNTEAFFGQGTRLTVV.